These 19 T cell receptor beta chains share one sample of origin, sequenced in a study of cytomegalovirus exposure and HLA in healthy donors. With 60 Vbeta and 13 Jbeta primers, the PCR was carried out. Here immunoSEQ multiplex PCR was the method, and the copy in TCRdb shows in-frame clones only, minus some. The sample lists under 200,000 clones, about three quarters occurring once. The source material was PBMCs. The receptors stem from a man between 35 and 55 years old in good health and CMV-seronegative.

This sequence joins TRBV12-5 and TRBJ2-5; 8 bases align to TRBD1. The CDR3 is 17 amino acids. Germline-derived CDR1 and CDR2 are LGHNT and FRNRAP. The V and J ends lost 9 bases and 2 bases, in that order; junction bases with no gene match: 17. The CDR3 loop is CARVPGGTRVQQETQYF. CDR3 nucleotide sequence: TGTGCTAGAGTACCAGGGGGCACAAGGGTACAACAAGAGACCCAGTACTTC.

This clone is a singleton in its sample. The chain employs TRBV27 and TRBJ1-5, with TRBD1 matching over 9 bases. This CDR3 is built from 14 residues. Germline values: CDR1 MNHEY, CDR2 SMNVEV (reference sequence). J lost 3 bases, V lost 6 bases, and 3 bases had no gene match. Here the CDR3 reads CASSRDRDNQPQHF. The CDR3 bases are TGTGCCAGCAGCAGGGACAGGGACAATCAGCCCCAGCATTTT.

The rearrangement links TRBV10-3 to TRBJ2-5; weak D call: TRBD1 (6 bases). In germline, CDR1 is ENHRY, CDR2 SYGVKD. V shed 3 bases and J shed 2 bases, with 16 bases lying between them. This CDR3 comprises 16 residues. This CDR3 is CAISDERDIQQETQYF. CDR3 coding DNA: TGTGCCATCAGTGATGAAAGGGACATTCAACAAGAGACCCAGTACTTC.

V gene TRBV6-6 combines with J gene TRBJ1-5, with D possibly matching TRBD1 (6 bases). Germline values: CDR1 MNHNY, CDR2 SVGAGI (reference sequence). V was clipped by 5 bases and J by 4 bases, with 18 bases between them. The CDR3 loop spans 16 amino acids. The CDR3 nucleotides read TGTGCCAGCAGTACCGGGGGGACGGGACATAATCAGCCCCAGCATTTT. It translates to CASSTGGTGHNQPQHF.

V usage is TRBV19 and J usage is TRBJ2-7, with 12 bases identical to TRBD2. Germline V gene sequence: CDR1 LNHDA, CDR2 SQIVND (reference sequence). The CDR3 contains 15 residues. Unmatched junction bases numbered 4, after V lost 6 bases and J lost 1 base. CDR3 protein: CASSLAGGRSYEQYF. The CDR3 DNA is TGTGCCAGTAGCCTAGCGGGAGGGAGGTCCTACGAGCAGTACTTC.

The chain uses TRBV4-3 and TRBJ2-6, with a possible D match to TRBD1 (5 bases). V lost 3 bases and J lost 0, with 9 bases in between. Germline loops: CDR1 LGHNA, CDR2 YSLEER. This CDR3 comprises 16 residues. The CDR3 DNA sequence: TGCGCCAGCAGCCAGGGTAGGGGCTCTGGGGCCAACGTCCTGACTTTC. Its protein is CASSQGRGSGANVLTF.

This clone was seen a single time. V is TRBV4-3 and J is TRBJ2-2, with 13 bases that match TRBD2. The CDR3 length is 16 residues. V dropped 4 bases and J dropped 7; count of bases not matched to a gene: 6. Germline V lookup: CDR1 LGHNA, CDR2 YSLEER. The CDR3 DNA reads as TGCGCCAGCAGCCGCGGACTAGCGGGGGTCTACGGGGAGCTGTTTTTT. Its translation is CASSRGLAGVYGELFF.

The J gene is TRBJ2-2, the V gene TRBV2; 8 bases match TRBD1. Per the germline V gene, CDR1 is SNHLY and CDR2 is FYNNEI. Trimming removed 4 bases from V and 3 bases from J; junction bases left unmatched: 4. The length of the CDR3 is 15 residues. CDR3 sequence reads: CASSANRGDTGELFF. The CDR3 DNA sequence: TGTGCCAGCAGTGCCAACAGGGGGGACACCGGGGAGCTGTTTTTT.

The rearrangement joins TRBV6-5 to TRBJ2-3; a weak D match, TRBD1 (6 bases). The ends were cut back, 6 bases at V and 1 base at J, with 11 bases in the middle. Germline lookup yields CDR1 MNHEY and CDR2 SVGAGI. This CDR3 region has 14 residues. This CDR3 reads CASREGDGTDTQYF. CDR3 bases: TGTGCCAGCAGAGAGGGGGACGGCACAGATACGCAGTATTTT.

The DNA of the CDR3 is TGCGCCAGCAGCTTGACCGGGACAGCTTTAAATGAAAAACTGTTTTTT. Residues: CASSLTGTALNEKLFF. The chain carries TRBV5-1 and TRBJ1-4; 7 bases match TRBD1. The CDR3 is 16 residues long. The V and J ends lost 1 base and 5 bases, in that order; junction bases with no gene match: 8. Germline CDR1 SGHRS, CDR2 YFSETQ.

The rearrangement links TRBV9 to TRBJ2-5, with TRBD2 matching over 9 bases. This CDR3 is 17 amino acids long. V gave up 0 bases and J gave up 1 base; unmatched junction bases: 7. Germline values: CDR1 SGDLS, CDR2 YYNGEE. The CDR3 reads CASSVGRASGIQETQYF. DNA of the CDR3: TGTGCCAGCAGCGTAGGTCGGGCTAGCGGGATCCAAGAGACCCAGTACTTC.

This chain connects TRBV6-5 to TRBJ1-2; 7 positions agree with TRBD1. The CDR3 contains 14 residues. CDR1 and CDR2 from the germline V gene are MNHEY and SVGAGI. The J segment lost 7 bases and the V segment lost 6 bases, leaving 11 bases of the junction unmatched. The DNA for the CDR3 is TGTGCCAGCAGGGTATGGTCAGGGGGAGGTGGCTACACCTTC. It encodes CASRVWSGGGGYTF.

At least ten counts were recorded for this clone. The J gene is TRBJ1-1, the V gene TRBV6-5; D ambiguous. The CDR3 is made up of 15 amino acids. V was shortened by 2 bases and J by 4 bases, with 14 bases between the two germline ends. The germline V gene encodes CDR1 MNHEY and CDR2 SVGAGI. The CDR3 DNA sequence: TGTGCCAGCAGTTACGGTGGGGTCGGGAGCACTGAAGCTTTCTTT. It yields the protein CASSYGGVGSTEAFF.

V gene TRBV18 combines with J gene TRBJ2-6; 7 bases agree with TRBD1. J gave up 2 bases and V 5 bases, and 0 bases lay outside the gene matches. The CDR3 is 14 residues long. Germline V gene data show CDR1 as KGHSH and CDR2 as LQKENI. CDR3 loop: CASSGTAGANVLTF. DNA for the CDR3: TGTGCCAGCTCAGGGACAGCTGGGGCCAACGTCCTGACTTTC.

This clone was picked up a small number of times. The chain carries TRBV6-1 and TRBJ1-1; no clear D gene. CDR3 length: 14 residues. The germline V gene has CDR1 MNHNS and CDR2 SASEGT. V dropped 10 bases and J dropped 2 bases, with 17 bases sitting between them. CDR3 in amino acids: CATSSTWLNTEAFF. The CDR3 coding sequence is TGTGCCACTTCCTCGACATGGCTTAACACTGAAGCTTTCTTT.

The V gene is TRBV27, the J gene TRBJ2-5; 9 bases match TRBD1. The CDR3 has 14 amino acids. With V trimmed by 5 bases and J by 3 bases, 4 bases remained unmatched. CDR1 MNHEY and CDR2 SMNVEV come from the germline V gene (reference sequence). This CDR3 is CASSPQGAEETQYF. In DNA form, the CDR3 reads TGTGCCAGCAGTCCACAGGGGGCCGAAGAGACCCAGTACTTC.

The V gene is TRBV5-1, the J gene TRBJ2-5, with 14 bases lining up with TRBD2. The ends lost 0 bases at V and 5 bases at J; junction bases unmatched: 6. Germline CDR1 reads SGHRS; CDR2 reads YFSETQ. The CDR3 sequence is 17 residues long. The CDR3 coding sequence is TGCGCCAGCAGCTTGGCGGGACTAGCGGGAGAATCGGAGACCCAGTACTTC. This sequence encodes CASSLAGLAGESETQYF.

The V and J genes are TRBV27 and TRBJ2-1; 7 nucleotides line up with TRBD1. Germline assignment: CDR1 MNHEY and CDR2 SMNVEV (reference sequence). The CDR3 is 14 amino acids. J lost 9 bases, V lost 6 bases, and 11 bases had no gene match. The CDR3 reads CASRPTDRVGEQFF. The CDR3 DNA is TGTGCCAGCAGACCAACCGACAGGGTTGGTGAGCAGTTCTTC.

This sequence joins TRBV25-1 and TRBJ1-6; D not resolved. The CDR3 runs to 14 residues. Trimming shortened V by 2 bases and J by 9 bases, and 11 bases separated the two germline ends. CDR1 MGHDK and CDR2 SYGVNS come from the germline V gene. The CDR3 DNA reads TGTGCCAGCAGTGAAGGTTCAAGAGGTTCACCCCTCCACTTT. Protein: CASSEGSRGSPLHF.